The T cell receptor beta chain under discussion was sequenced for a study of T cell responses to AZD1222 COVID-19 vaccine. As for this clone: The target antigen is unknown.

Produced via immunoSEQ multiplex PCR; TCRdb's table is partial and in-frame only. The table shows around 96,000 clones, with roughly 84% occurring only once. Trimming took 1 base from V and 7 from J, leaving 6 bases between them. This CDR3 spans 12 amino acids. Broader study findings: It should be noted that donors were predominantly white British and more often female, and clonal diversity was possibly underestimated.

Second doses that came at about 4 or about 12 weeks were put together. The sample here was peripheral blood, taken 28 days after the second AZD1222 dose. This TCR derives from an adult who received the AZD1222 COVID-19 vaccine. The J gene is TRBJ2-3, the V gene TRBV12-3 or TRBV12-4, with TRBD2 as a possible D gene (6 bases). As DNA, the CDR3 is TGTGCCAGCAGTTTAGGGGACTATACGCAGTATTTT. This encodes CASSLGDYTQYF.